Included here is one T cell receptor beta chain sequence, with context. What it recognizes is unknown. The protocol was immunoSEQ multiplex PCR, while the TCRdb copy is restricted to in-frame clones and leaves out a portion. The data show more than 15,000 clones, about four fifths seen once. This sample is part of a study of PD-1 blockade in mismatch repair-deficient tumors. Background on the study: Patients had roughly twelve mismatch repair-deficient cancer types, all previously treated and progressing.

The CDR3 loop spans 15 amino acids. CDR1 is MDHEN, CDR2 SYDVKM, per germline. Trimming pared 4 bases from V and 0 bases from J, leaving 12 bases between. All patients were mismatch repair deficient, assessed by either PCR or immunohistochemistry. TCRs were sequenced from a few patients responding to pembrolizumab. The study's findings and limits: Tumor-resident clones, often undetectable pretreatment in blood, expanded then contracted after pembrolizumab.

Source: PBMCs, taken 4 weeks after starting pembrolizumab. The chain combines TRBV28 with TRBJ1-1, with D tentatively TRBD1 (6 bases). The sequence was obtained from an adult with mismatch repair-deficient cancer. The CDR3 loop is CASSSAGAMNTEAFF. The CDR3 DNA sequence: TGTGCCAGCAGTTCAGCAGGGGCTATGAACACTGAAGCTTTCTTT.